Listed below are T cell receptor beta chains from one sample, sequenced in a study of T cells after yellow fever vaccination. TCRdb re-called the 5' RACE reads with MiXCR, one entry per CDR3 protein. The sample has approximately 550,000 distinct CDR3 sequences, roughly 14% seen once. Specimen: PBMCs, collected on the day of the yellow fever booster vaccination. The receptors stem from a man younger than 45 who received the YFV17D yellow fever vaccine. CDR3s include the opening cysteine and the closing phenylalanine or tryptophan. A D gene is named only where the DNA matches it firmly. A clone size is listed for some rows: how often the clone was seen (once, few, many), or a class if it is expanded.

v_call	clone_size	d_call	j_call	cdr3_aa	cdr3_nt
TRBV10-1	-	-	TRBJ2-4	CASSDSRGGNIQYF	TGCGCCAGCAGTGATTCCAGGGGTGGGAACATTCAGTACTTC
TRBV12-3/TRBV12-4	-	-	TRBJ2-3	CASSFSPGATDTQYF	TGTGCCAGCAGTTTTTCCCCGGGAGCGACAGATACGCAGTATTTT
TRBV20-1	few	-	TRBJ2-7	CSARGVGSTYEQYF	TGCAGTGCTAGAGGGGTCGGGTCAACCTACGAGCAGTACTTC
TRBV7-6	-	-	TRBJ2-3	CASNQPAEDTQYF	TGTGCCAGCAACCAACCCGCCGAGGATACGCAGTATTTT
TRBV29-1	-	-	TRBJ2-3	CSVVGRARTDTQYF	TGCAGCGTTGTGGGCAGGGCAAGGACAGATACGCAGTATTTT
TRBV12-3/TRBV12-4	-	-	TRBJ2-3	CASSLWGYADTQYF	TGTGCCAGCAGTTTATGGGGTTATGCAGATACGCAGTATTTT
TRBV5-1	once	-	TRBJ1-6	CASSLGPGSDSPLHF	TGCGCCAGCAGCTTGGGTCCGGGGAGTGACTCACCCCTCCACTTT
TRBV12-3/TRBV12-4	-	TRBD1	TRBJ1-2	CASSLRGLGYGYTF	TGTGCCAGCAGCCTCAGGGGGCTTGGCTATGGCTACACCTTC
TRBV7-2	few	-	TRBJ2-1	CASSLVSRAGGGNEQFF	TGTGCCAGCAGCTTAGTGTCTCGGGCAGGGGGAGGCAATGAGCAGTTCTTC
TRBV30	few	TRBD2	TRBJ2-1	CAWSGSGGFVEQFF	TGTGCCTGGAGTGGTAGCGGGGGTTTCGTCGAGCAGTTCTTC
TRBV6-2/TRBV6-3	-	-	TRBJ1-5	CASSPGSFSQPQHF	TGTGCCAGCAGCCCGGGGAGTTTTAGTCAGCCCCAGCATTTT
TRBV28	-	TRBD1	TRBJ2-6	CASSSGQGRGSGANVLTF	TGTGCCAGCAGTTCCGGACAGGGTAGAGGCTCTGGGGCCAACGTCCTGACTTTC
TRBV20-1	-	TRBD2	TRBJ2-5	CSAPGTSTHIGTQYF	TGCAGTGCGCCCGGGACTAGTACCCACATAGGGACCCAGTACTTC
TRBV6-2/TRBV6-3	-	TRBD2	TRBJ2-1	CASSYSRGLAGKGGSYNEQFF	TGTGCCAGCAGTTACTCCCGCGGACTAGCGGGGAAAGGGGGGTCCTACAATGAGCAGTTCTTC
TRBV7-2	few	TRBD2	TRBJ2-1	CASTPGTSSYNEQFF	TGTGCCAGCACCCCCGGGACTAGCAGTTACAATGAGCAGTTCTTC
TRBV29-1	few	-	TRBJ2-1	CSVGDGFSYNEQFF	TGCAGCGTAGGGGACGGATTCTCCTACAATGAGCAGTTCTTC
TRBV19	few	-	TRBJ2-7	CASSPGARGYEQYF	TGTGCCAGTAGCCCAGGAGCCCGTGGCTACGAGCAGTACTTC
TRBV5-1	many	-	TRBJ1-1	CASSPYGTKNTEAFF	TGCGCCAGCAGCCCGTATGGGACCAAGAACACTGAAGCTTTCTTT
TRBV29-1	-	TRBD2	TRBJ2-7	CSVGTSGSEQYF	TGCAGCGTGGGGACTAGCGGGAGCGAGCAGTACTTC
TRBV11-2	-	TRBD2	TRBJ2-3	CASSRRAHRLAGVTDTQYF	TGTGCCAGCAGCCGCCGGGCCCATAGACTAGCGGGAGTAACAGATACGCAGTATTTT
TRBV11-2	-	-	TRBJ2-5	CASSLSYMLQRGETQYF	TGTGCCAGCAGCTTATCCTACATGCTCCAGAGAGGGGAGACCCAGTACTTC
TRBV20-1	many	-	TRBJ2-6	CSAEGEVGANVLTF	TGCAGTGCTGAAGGGGAAGTTGGGGCCAACGTCCTGACTTTC
TRBV5-1	many	-	TRBJ2-1	CASSGMGTDLASYNEQFF	TGCGCCAGCAGCGGCATGGGCACCGACCTAGCCTCATACAATGAGCAGTTCTTC
TRBV7-2	few	-	TRBJ2-3	CASRWAGTDTQYF	TGTGCCAGCAGGTGGGCAGGCACAGATACGCAGTATTTT
TRBV7-9	few	TRBD2	TRBJ2-5	CASSPVVPGGQETQYF	TGTGCCAGCAGTCCCGTGGTCCCGGGAGGCCAAGAGACCCAGTACTTC
TRBV4-2	few	-	TRBJ1-4	CASSQVTGSTNEKLFF	TGTGCCAGCAGCCAAGTAACGGGAAGTACTAATGAAAAACTGTTTTTT
TRBV7-2	-	-	TRBJ1-1	CASSFGSTEAFF	TGTGCCAGCAGCTTCGGCAGCACTGAAGCTTTCTTT
TRBV24-1	many	-	TRBJ2-1	CATSDLPQSEGHNEQFF	TGTGCCACCAGTGATTTGCCGCAATCAGAAGGGCACAATGAGCAGTTCTTC
TRBV6-2/TRBV6-3	-	-	TRBJ1-2	CASSYPNRGRDGYTF	TGTGCCAGCAGTTACCCGAACCGGGGACGGGATGGCTACACCTTC
TRBV20-1	few	-	TRBJ1-1	CSARDPAEPNTEAFF	TGCAGTGCTAGGGACCCTGCAGAACCGAACACTGAAGCTTTCTTT
TRBV7-6	few	TRBD2	TRBJ2-5	CASSLVGTSGGSQYF	TGTGCCAGCAGCTTAGTGGGGACTAGCGGGGGATCCCAGTACTTC
TRBV7-9	-	-	TRBJ2-3	CASSDRGRAKYF	TGTGCCAGCAGCGACCGGGGCCGGGCGAAATATTTT
TRBV10-3	-	TRBD1	TRBJ1-4	CAISPRRGTDNEKLFF	TGTGCCATCAGCCCACGGCGGGGGACAGATAATGAAAAACTGTTTTTT
TRBV28	few	-	TRBJ2-2	CASSLHGPVGELFF	TGTGCCAGCAGTTTGCACGGACCCGTCGGGGAGCTGTTTTTT
TRBV3-1	-	-	TRBJ2-2	CASSQMNTGELFF	TGTGCCAGCAGCCAAATGAACACCGGGGAGCTGTTTTTT
TRBV9	-	-	TRBJ2-1	CASSVGGDLNNEQFF	TGTGCCAGCAGCGTAGGTGGGGACCTCAATAATGAGCAGTTCTTC
TRBV29-1	-	-	TRBJ1-4	CSASGTANEKLFF	TGCAGCGCCTCCGGGACCGCGAATGAAAAACTGTTTTTT
TRBV12-5	few	TRBD1	TRBJ2-1	CASGLVLGQGWNEQFF	TGTGCTAGTGGTTTGGTACTAGGACAGGGGTGGAATGAGCAGTTCTTC
TRBV5-5	few	-	TRBJ1-5	CASSFLGGQGSPQHF	TGTGCCAGCAGCTTCCTTGGGGGCCAGGGTTCGCCCCAGCATTTT
TRBV18	many	TRBD1	TRBJ1-1	CASSPGQRNTEAFF	TGTGCCAGCTCACCGGGACAGAGGAACACTGAAGCTTTCTTT
TRBV6-1	-	-	TRBJ2-7	CASGQTAYEQYF	TGTGCCAGCGGACAGACAGCTTACGAGCAGTACTTC
TRBV5-1	-	-	TRBJ2-6	CASSSDGRGANVLTF	TGCGCCAGCAGCTCTGACGGACGGGGGGCCAACGTCCTGACTTTC
TRBV30	few	-	TRBJ1-1	CAWSQDMNTEAFF	TGTGCCTGGAGTCAAGACATGAACACTGAAGCTTTCTTT
TRBV11-2	-	-	TRBJ2-4	CASSLVGTSLAKNIQYF	TGTGCCAGCAGCTTAGTTGGGACTTCACTAGCCAAAAACATTCAGTACTTC
TRBV6-5	few	TRBD2	TRBJ2-1	CASSYRFGGRAGSDEQFF	TGTGCCAGCAGTTATAGATTTGGAGGGAGGGCCGGATCAGATGAGCAGTTCTTC
TRBV6-5	-	TRBD1	TRBJ1-4	CASSDRGGYEKLFF	TGTGCCAGTTCGGACAGGGGAGGGTATGAAAAACTGTTTTTT
TRBV20-1	many	-	TRBJ2-1	CSARSDNEQFF	TGCAGTGCTAGATCGGACAATGAGCAGTTCTTC
TRBV20-1	-	-	TRBJ2-1	CSAREPERSNNEQFF	TGCAGTGCTAGAGAACCCGAGCGGAGTAACAATGAGCAGTTCTTC
TRBV7-2	-	-	TRBJ1-5	CASSPRPGRNQPQHF	TGTGCCAGCAGCCCAAGGCCAGGACGCAATCAGCCCCAGCATTTT
TRBV27	few	-	TRBJ2-1	CASSFETGSSYNEQFF	TGTGCCAGCAGTTTTGAAACAGGGAGCTCCTACAATGAGCAGTTCTTC